The 21 T cell receptor beta chains below all came from one sample that was sequenced in a study of Ad26.COV2.S vaccination and SARS-CoV-2 variants. Assay: immunoSEQ multiplex PCR; the TCRdb copy retains only in-frame clones and omits some. This table holds around 370,000 clones, 92% found once. The sequences come from peripheral blood, collected after recovery from COVID-19. These receptors were taken from a human donor who had recovered from COVID-19.

In this sample, this clone turned up once. The CDR3 sequence: CASSPKQGPDSPLHF. DNA for the CDR3: TGTGCCAGCTCACCAAAACAGGGCCCCGACTCACCCCTCCACTTT. The chain joins TRBV18 to TRBJ1-6, with D perhaps TRBD1 (6 bases). Deletions cut 2 bases from V and 10 bases from J, with 15 bases between. This CDR3 has 15 residues. CDR1 and CDR2 from the germline V gene are KGHSH and LQKENI.

The chain carries TRBV7-3 and TRBJ2-1; 10 nucleotides agree with TRBD2. The germline V gene encodes CDR1 SGHTA and CDR2 FQGTGA. The junction had 10 bases not matched to a gene; V was cut back by 5 bases and J by 3 bases. This CDR3 is 17 amino acids long. CDR3 nucleotides: TGTGCCAGCAGCCCACGCCCCAGCGGGGGGGGCTACAATGAGCAGTTCTTC. Translation: CASSPRPSGGGYNEQFF.

The V call is TRBV5-1, the J call TRBJ1-3; 8 bases fit TRBD1. The CDR3 extends over 16 amino acids. The junction had 8 bases not matched to a gene; V was cut back by 2 bases and J by 4 bases. Germline CDR1 reads SGHRS; CDR2 reads YFSETQ. As DNA, the CDR3 is TGCGCCAGCAGCTTAACAGGACAGGGCTTCGGAAACACCATATATTTT. Translating gives CASSLTGQGFGNTIYF.

This chain joins TRBV2 and TRBJ2-3; no clear D gene. The CDR3 has 15 residues. From germline, CDR1 is SNHLY and CDR2 FYNNEI. V was shortened by 2 bases and J by 4 bases, with 13 bases between the two germline ends. This CDR3 is CASSEIRSVADTQYF. CDR3 coding DNA: TGTGCCAGCAGTGAAATAAGGAGTGTTGCAGATACGCAGTATTTT.

The DNA for the CDR3 is TGCGCCAGCAGCCAACCCCTGGGCAGCACCATCTACGAGCAGTACTTC. Protein sequence: CASSQPLGSTIYEQYF. This chain connects TRBV4-1 to TRBJ2-7; D unresolved. CDR1 and CDR2 from the germline V gene are MGHRA and YSYEKL. The CDR3 contains 16 residues. V was pared by 2 bases and J by 3 bases, with 17 bases between.

The chain uses TRBV6-2 or TRBV6-3 and TRBJ1-2; 9 bases fit TRBD1. This CDR3 has 16 amino acids. Losses at the gene ends were 4 bases for V and 2 bases for J; bases not matched to a gene: 8. CDR1 is MNHEY and CDR2 is SVGEGT in the germline V gene. CDR3 in DNA: TGTGCCAGCAGTTCCGGGACAGGGTTTCCAAACTATGGCTACACCTTC. Protein product: CASSSGTGFPNYGYTF.

The V call is TRBV9, the J call TRBJ1-4, with D uncertain. Trimming left V 0 bases short and J 3 bases short, with 9 bases between. Germline CDR1 reads SGDLS; CDR2 reads YYNGEE. The length of the CDR3 is 15 residues. The CDR3 region has the DNA TGTGCCAGCAGCGTAGGAAGTGGAGCTAATGAAAAACTGTTTTTT. Translating gives CASSVGSGANEKLFF. Supplemented by reference TRBV9 and TRBJ1-4, the full variable domain reads DSGVTQTPKHLITATGQRVTLRCSPRSGDLSVYWYQQSLDQGLQFLIQYYNGEERAKGNILERFSAQQFPDLHSELNLSSLELGDSALYFCASSVGSGANEKLFFGSGTQLSVL.

The CDR3: CASSQEGHGYTF. The CDR3 nucleotides read TGTGCCAGCAGCCAAGAGGGACATGGCTACACCTTC. This rearrangement joins TRBV3-1 (or the pseudogene TRBV3-2) to TRBJ1-2, with TRBD1 as a possible D gene (5 bases). Trimming removed 0 bases from V and 6 bases from J, with 5 bases in between. This CDR3 region has 12 residues. Germline CDR1 LGHDT, CDR2 YNNKEL (reference sequence).

The rearrangement links TRBV10-3 to TRBJ2-7, with TRBD1 matching 7 bases. The junction had 3 bases not matched to a gene; V was cut back by 4 bases and J by 0 bases. The germline V gene encodes CDR1 ENHRY and CDR2 SYGVKD. This CDR3 has 14 amino acids. The CDR3 DNA is TGTGCCATCAGTGGGGGACAGAGCTCCTACGAGCAGTACTTC. Translation gives CAISGGQSSYEQYF.

This clone was seen once. The rearrangement uses TRBV24-1 and TRBJ2-1, with 7 bases fitting TRBD1. This CDR3 has 16 amino acids. Germline V gene sequence: CDR1 KGHDR, CDR2 SFDVKD. With V trimmed by 2 bases and J by 6 bases, 9 bases remained unmatched. The CDR3: CATSDSATGVGNEQFF. The CDR3 bases are TGTGCCACCAGTGATTCCGCAACAGGGGTTGGCAATGAGCAGTTCTTC.

The CDR3 DNA reads as TGTGCCAGCAGCCCGTTTGGGACAGATACGCAGTATTTT. Its translation: CASSPFGTDTQYF. V gene TRBV6-5 combines with J gene TRBJ2-3; D is uncertain. Trimming shortened V by 6 bases and J by 3 bases, and 10 bases separated the two germline ends. The germline CDR1 and CDR2 sequences are MNHEY and SVGAGI. CDR3 size: 13 residues.

This clone was recorded a few times. The CDR3 ends on some other residue instead of the conserved phenylalanine or tryptophan, so this is likely a read error. Because the CDR3's place on the DNA is in doubt, the DNA is left out and the CDR3 is given as listed by TCRdb. The chain uses TRBV7-9 and TRBJ1-2; the table's D call TRBD1 went unverified against the DNA. The CDR3 length is 8 residues, termini included. Germline V lookup: CDR1 SEHNR, CDR2 FQNEAQ (reference sequence). CDR3 sequence reads: CASVPHPG.

This chain connects TRBV7-9 to TRBJ1-1; weak D call: TRBD1 (6 bases). The CDR3 runs to 14 residues. Germline V gene data show CDR1 as SEHNR and CDR2 as FQNEAQ (reference sequence). Trimming took 6 bases from V and 1 from J, leaving 12 bases between them. The CDR3 reads CASSRLTGNTEAFF. CDR3 in DNA: TGTGCCAGCAGTCGCCTGACAGGGAACACTGAAGCTTTCTTT.

V is TRBV9 and J is TRBJ2-3; 9 bases match TRBD2. The germline CDR1 and CDR2 sequences are SGDLS and YYNGEE. The CDR3 sequence is 16 residues long. Trimming at V came to 0 bases and at J to 6 bases, leaving 8 bases not matched to a gene. Here the CDR3 DNA reads TGTGCCAGCAGCGTAGACGCTAGCGGGGTAATCGATACGCAGTATTTT. It encodes CASSVDASGVIDTQYF. The variable domain in full, completed from reference TRBV9 and TRBJ2-3, reads DSGVTQTPKHLITATGQRVTLRCSPRSGDLSVYWYQQSLDQGLQFLIQYYNGEERAKGNILERFSAQQFPDLHSELNLSSLELGDSALYFCASSVDASGVIDTQYFGPGTRLTVL.

This sequence joins TRBV5-4 and TRBJ1-2; D remains unclear. The CDR3 is 15 amino acids. Germline V gives CDR1 SGHNT, CDR2 YYREEE (reference sequence). V shed 6 bases and J shed 2 bases, with 17 bases lying between them. The CDR3 region has the DNA TGTGCCAGCACCATTGATTATGGCAAGAACTATGGCTACACCTTC. Its translation is CASTIDYGKNYGYTF.

This chain connects TRBV28 to TRBJ2-2; TRBD1 agrees at 9 bases. Germline assignment: CDR1 MDHEN and CDR2 SYDVKM. The CDR3 spans 15 residues. The J segment lost 3 bases and the V segment lost 4 bases, leaving 3 bases of the junction unmatched. The CDR3 reads CASSSYRGHTGELFF. As DNA, the CDR3 is TGTGCCAGCAGTTCCTACAGGGGGCACACCGGGGAGCTGTTTTTT. The variable domain in full, with the rest retrieved from reference TRBV28 and TRBJ2-2, is DVKVTQSSRYLVKRTGEKVFLECVQDMDHENMFWYRQDPGLGLRLIYFSYDVKMKEKGDIPEGYSVSREKKERFSLILESASTNQTSMYLCASSSYRGHTGELFFGEGSRLTVL.

The rearrangement uses TRBV7-9 and TRBJ2-7; a possible D gene is TRBD1 (5 bases). CDR1 and CDR2 from the germline V gene are SEHNR and FQNEAQ (reference sequence). The V and J ends lost 0 bases and 0 bases respectively, with 15 bases between them. The CDR3 runs 17 residues. The CDR3 loop reads CASSLAKGRASSYEQYF. The DNA for the CDR3 is TGTGCCAGCAGCTTAGCGAAGGGCAGGGCAAGCTCCTACGAGCAGTACTTC.

This chain uses TRBV19 with TRBJ1-2; 7 bases agree with TRBD1. In germline, CDR1 is LNHDA, CDR2 SQIVND (reference sequence). Trimming at V came to 9 bases and at J to 0 bases, leaving 13 bases not matched to a gene. This CDR3 region has 16 residues. CDR3 residues: CARNPGQILSNYGYTF. The CDR3 DNA is TGTGCCAGGAATCCGGGACAGATCCTTTCTAACTATGGCTACACCTTC. Looking up the rest from reference TRBV19 and TRBJ1-2 gives the full variable domain: DGGITQSPKYLFRKEGQNVTLSCEQNLNHDAMYWYRQDPGQGLRLIYYSQIVNDFQKGDIAEGYSVSREKKESFPLTVTSAQKNPTAFYLCARNPGQILSNYGYTFGSGTRLTVV.

The V and J genes are TRBV19 and TRBJ1-2; D is ambiguous. V was cut by 2 bases and J by 0 bases, with 10 bases left in between. From germline, CDR1 is LNHDA and CDR2 SQIVND (reference sequence). The length of the CDR3 is 15 residues. CDR3 amino acids: CASSIRRVANYGYTF. Here the CDR3 DNA reads TGTGCCAGTAGTATACGAAGGGTTGCTAACTATGGCTACACCTTC.

The rearrangement links TRBV5-1 to TRBJ1-4; 8 bases agree with TRBD1. With 0 bases clipped from V and 8 bases from J, the junction kept 6 bases outside the gene matches. CDR1 and CDR2 (germline): SGHRS, YFSETQ. The CDR3 sequence is 15 residues long. The CDR3 DNA sequence: TGCGCCAGCAGCTTGGGGACAGGGTCGAGGGAAAAACTGTTTTTT. Its protein is CASSLGTGSREKLFF. The full variable domain, in which reference TRBV5-1 and TRBJ1-4 provide the parts outside the CDR3, is KAGVTQTPRYLIKTRGQQVTLSCSPISGHRSVSWYQQTPGQGLQFLFEYFSETQRNKGNFPGRFSGRQFSNSRSEMNVSTLELGDSALYLCASSLGTGSREKLFFGSGTQLSVL.

The chain recombines TRBV15 with TRBJ1-5; tentative D call: TRBD1 (6 bases). The germline V gene encodes CDR1 LNHNV and CDR2 YYDKDF (reference sequence). V gave up 5 bases and J gave up 1 base, with 12 bases separating them. This CDR3 is 15 amino acids long. CDR3 in amino acids: CATSLQGLSNQPQHF. The CDR3 bases are TGTGCCACCAGCCTACAGGGTCTAAGCAATCAGCCCCAGCATTTT. The full variable domain, with the rest looked up from reference TRBV15 and TRBJ1-5, is DAMVIQNPRYQVTQFGKPVTLSCSQTLNHNVMYWYQQKSSQAPKLLFHYYDKDFNNEADTPDNFQSRRPNTSFCFLDIRSPGLGDTAMYLCATSLQGLSNQPQHFGDGTRLSIL.